This TCR beta chain originates from a study of T cell responses to AZD1222 COVID-19 vaccine. Germline V gene data show CDR1 as LNHDA and CDR2 as SQIVND (reference sequence). The CDR3 is 14 amino acids. Trimming pared 5 bases from V and 4 bases from J, leaving 12 bases between. Sequenced by immunoSEQ multiplex PCR; TCRdb stores in-frame clones only, minus some. Counted here are 55,000 to 80,000 clones, 70% to 90% occurring once; the ten biggest clones make up about 28%. Source: peripheral blood, taken 28 days after the second AZD1222 dose. The rearrangement links TRBV19 to TRBJ2-1; D is perhaps TRBD2 (6 bases). This receptor was identified in an adult who received the AZD1222 COVID-19 vaccine. The DNA for the CDR3 is TGTGCCAGTAGTGCGATAGCGGCTTACAATGAGCAGTTCTTC. The encoded protein is CASSAIAAYNEQFF.